This record looks at one T cell receptor (beta chain) sequence and its context. Its specific antigen is unknown. For each sample, TRB amplification used 200 to 250 ng of peripheral blood genomic DNA, equal to around 34,000 genome equivalents. These data are taken from a study of T cell clusters in autoimmune cytopenias (dated by TCRdb to 2018 to 2020). Background for the entire study: Of the 43 healthy donor controls, some 20 were female, and the group had a mean age of around 51 years and a median age of roughly 59 years. The median TRB sequencing depth was more than 40,000 reads per sample, and the median number of distinct TRB clonotypes was about 2,500 per sample. TRB and IGH repertoires from peripheral blood were sequenced in autoimmune cytopenia patients at active disease and during treatment follow-up, with healthy, CLL and autoimmune hepatitis controls included alongside. The goal of the study was to find out whether patients with autoimmune cytopenia have a disease-specific immune repertoire signature that could be used as a blood-based biomarker. For primary cytopenia, the controls were fewer than 30 age-matched healthy donors, and for secondary cytopenia, the controls were around 14 age-matched CLL patients. Autoimmune hepatitis repertoires were compared against about two dozen age- and sex-matched healthy donors.

General findings and caveats noted by the study authors: The cluster-lack signature was not seen for secondary cytopenia versus CLL, apparently masked by the dominant lymphoma-associated repertoire. Around 3-fold more exclusive TRB clusters were observed in healthy donors than in active autoimmune hepatitis patients, consistent with an autoimmunity-wide signature. TRB repertoire shifts, with less even repertoires observed in secondary cytopenia and CLL, were mostly attributed to lymphoma bias rather than autoimmunity. The T cell clusters were only ever defined in silico, so experimental validation of their functional role was still needed. GLIPH suggested that primary autoimmune cytopenia patients lacked physiological T cell clusters: 40 to 60 clusters were exclusive to healthy donors versus 15 to 20 exclusive to patients.

CDR1 is given as SNHLY and CDR2 as FYNNEI, both from the germline V gene. The CDR3 sequence holds 14 residues, the cysteine and phenylalanine included. The record lacks a DNA sequence. TRB rearrangements were amplified by multiplex PCR using a touch-down protocol with TRB-A and TRB-B primer pools mixed in one tube. Illumina adapters and sample indices were added to the amplicons through two consecutive PCR reactions using Phusion HS II polymerase. The amplicons were purified from gel with the NucleoSpin Gel and PCR Clean-up kit, after which the amplicons were quantified by Qubit and checked for quality on an Agilent 2100 Bioanalyzer. Sequencing of the libraries was done on an Illumina MiSeq with paired-end, single-indexed, 600-cycle runs. The original methods were these. TRB reads were aligned and assembled with MiXCR version 2.1.12 using the default MiXCR reference library. A clone was defined by each unique CDR3 nucleotide sequence, and the analysis included only productive sequences supported by at least two reads. Repertoire diversity was assessed by alpha-parameterized diversity profiles (alpha 0 to 5), including Shannon (alpha 1) and Simpson (alpha 2) indices, computed with an R script. The tcR package was used to compute combinatorial TRB VJ usage, and cohorts were compared on this usage by principal component analysis with ade4. Using GLIPH, TCRbeta CDR3s were clustered on pairs of cohorts matched for age and read depth, and a Wilcoxon test was used to compare cluster frequencies. The reads, reprocessed by TCRdb, yield one row per CDR3 protein sequence and no DNA. TCRdb, not the original authors, processed these V and J calls. The sample has approximately 3,000 distinct CDR3 sequences on record. The ten largest clones take up approximately 7.1% of the sample.

This sample also belongs to another study, concerning T cell repertoires in aging, cancer and after chemotherapy. As that second study puts it: Donors spanned six age groups from 30 or younger to 70 or older, with at least three individuals per group. TCR repertoires from healthy donor controls were recorded over periods of several months to years and showed clear clonal overlap between repeated samplings. In total, the full dataset held millions of TCR reads. Significantly lower blood TCR diversity and higher clonality were observed in untreated patients with hematological or solid cancers than in age-matched healthy donors. In healthy donors, the drop in TCR diversity with age came mainly from a loss of richness, whereas in cancer patients a loss of evenness also played a part. An increase in median generation probability over the chemotherapy interval was observed in both cancer cohorts, suggesting that the repertoire was reconstituted through rebound thymic output. The authors noted that the repertoire data do not allow conclusions about immunological memory after chemotherapy. Peripheral blood TCR beta repertoires from healthy donors and cancer patients were profiled to examine immunoaging and T cell reconstitution after chemotherapy. Alongside 95 healthy donors serving as a reference group, the cohort included approximately 220 cancer patients, of whom roughly 91 had hematological cancers and about 130 had solid cancers. MiXCR versions 2.12 and 3.0.5 were used to process the TRB sequences. The repertoire metrics were Shannon diversity, evenness, clonality (defined as one minus evenness), and alpha-parameterized diversity profiles covering alpha 0 to 5. Generation probabilities of clones in paired pre- and post-chemotherapy samples were computed with the IGoR algorithm.

The V and J genes are TRBV2 and TRBJ1-2; no DNA is available, so the TRBD1 call from TCRdb remains unchecked. This TCR derives from a human donor in good health. The specimen sequenced was peripheral blood. This receptor carries the CDR3 CASSETGVGYGYTF.